What follows are 21 T cell receptor beta chains derived from one specimen sequenced in a study of T cell responses to AZD1222 COVID-19 vaccine. The data were produced by immunoSEQ multiplex PCR, yet TCRdb's version contains in-frame clones alone and is incomplete. The sample carries some 190,000 clones, over 90% recorded once. Specimen: peripheral blood, collected 28 days after the second AZD1222 dose. The receptors here all came from an adult who received the AZD1222 COVID-19 vaccine.

The chain uses TRBV29-1 and TRBJ1-2; D remains ambiguous. The germline gives CDR1 SQVTM, CDR2 ANQGSEA. The CDR3 extends over 12 amino acids. V lost 5 bases and J 4 bases, leaving 11 bases between the germline ends. The CDR3 sequence: CSVYRLGYGYTF. The CDR3 nucleotides are TGCAGCGTTTACAGACTGGGCTATGGCTACACCTTC.

The V and J genes are TRBV3-1 (or the pseudogene TRBV3-2) and TRBJ2-5, with 12 bases fitting TRBD2. Germline V lookup: CDR1 LGHDT, CDR2 YNNKEL (reference sequence). V dropped 2 bases and J dropped 7; count of bases not matched to a gene: 5. The CDR3 runs 15 residues. The CDR3 here is CASSQMTSGSGTQYF. The CDR3 DNA sequence: TGTGCCAGCAGCCAAATGACTAGCGGGAGCGGGACCCAGTACTTC.

The chain uses TRBV3-1 (or the pseudogene TRBV3-2) and TRBJ1-2; 7 bases are a match to TRBD1. J lost 8 bases, V lost 0 bases, and 6 bases had no gene match. The CDR3 totals 14 residues. Germline V gene data show CDR1 as LGHDT and CDR2 as YNNKEL (reference sequence). The CDR3 DNA reads as TGTGCCAGCAGCCAAGACTACAGGGGATCCGGCTACACCTTC. As protein: CASSQDYRGSGYTF.

The chain couples TRBV6-6 to TRBJ1-2, with 10 bases matching TRBD1. The germline CDR1 and CDR2 sequences are MNHNY and SVGAGI (reference sequence). There are 13 residues in the CDR3. J gave up 10 bases and V 6 bases, and 8 bases lay outside the gene matches. This CDR3 reads CASREGTGAVYTF. Written as DNA, the CDR3 is TGTGCCAGCAGGGAGGGGACAGGGGCCGTCTACACCTTC.

The CDR3 reads CASSPRGSATNEKLFF. CDR3 bases: TGTGCCAGCAGCCCCCGGGGGTCAGCAACTAATGAAAAACTGTTTTTT. The chain couples TRBV3-1 (or the pseudogene TRBV3-2) to TRBJ1-4, with a tentative D call TRBD1 (5 bases). The V and J ends lost 4 bases and 0 bases respectively, with 12 bases between them. CDR1 is LGHDT, CDR2 YNNKEL, per germline (reference sequence). The CDR3 consists of 16 residues.

The chain couples TRBV5-4 to TRBJ2-5; weak D call: TRBD1 (5 bases). CDR3 length: 17 residues. Germline V CDR1 and CDR2: SGHNT, YYREEE (reference sequence). The germline V and J ends were trimmed by 4 bases and 2 bases, with 21 bases remaining between them. CDR3 DNA sequence: TGTGCCAGCAGCGACTTTCGGAGTTTGACAGCTCAAGAGACCCAGTACTTC. This gives the protein CASSDFRSLTAQETQYF.

This sequence joins TRBV7-2 and TRBJ2-7; 8 bases match TRBD2. The CDR3 contains 14 residues. CDR1 and CDR2 (germline): SGHTA, FQGNSA. V dropped 5 bases and J dropped 2; count of bases not matched to a gene: 5. In DNA form, the CDR3 reads TGTGCCAGCAGCATTAGCGGGGTGACCTACGAGCAGTACTTC. Amino acids: CASSISGVTYEQYF.

This clone appeared a few times. The V call is TRBV6-5, the J call TRBJ1-6, with 10 bases matching TRBD1. Germline-derived CDR1 and CDR2 are MNHEY and SVGAGI. The trim removed 5 bases at V and 9 bases at J, leaving 4 bases unmatched. The CDR3 is 14 amino acids. The CDR3: CASSPGTGVSPLHF. The CDR3 DNA is TGTGCCAGCAGTCCCGGGACAGGGGTTTCACCCCTCCACTTT.

This sequence joins TRBV9 and TRBJ2-7, with 11 bases that match TRBD1. V shed 3 bases, J shed 3 bases, and the junction held 2 bases outside the gene matches. The CDR3 runs to 14 residues. The germline V gene encodes CDR1 SGDLS and CDR2 YYNGEE. Written as DNA, the CDR3 is TGTGCCAGCAGCGCTGGGACAGGGGGCTACGAGCAGTACTTC. It is translated as CASSAGTGGYEQYF. The full variable domain, rest sourced from reference TRBV9 and TRBJ2-7, is DSGVTQTPKHLITATGQRVTLRCSPRSGDLSVYWYQQSLDQGLQFLIQYYNGEERAKGNILERFSAQQFPDLHSELNLSSLELGDSALYFCASSAGTGGYEQYFGPGTRLTVT.

This clone occurred a few times. The chain couples TRBV19 to TRBJ1-1, with unresolved D. The germline V and J ends were trimmed by 6 bases and 1 base, with 9 bases remaining between them. The V gene's germline CDR1 is LNHDA and CDR2 SQIVND (reference sequence). The CDR3 contains 13 residues. CDR3 in amino acids: CASRRRQNTEAFF. The CDR3 DNA sequence: TGTGCCAGTAGACGTCGACAGAACACTGAAGCTTTCTTT.

The rearrangement joins TRBV4-2 to TRBJ2-7, with D tentatively TRBD2 (6 bases). CDR1 is LGHNA, CDR2 YNFKEQ, per germline. The CDR3 runs 16 residues. V lost 6 bases and J lost 5, with 23 bases in between. CDR3 region: CASRMAAGPKSDEQYF. CDR3 in DNA: TGTGCCAGCAGAATGGCTGCGGGACCGAAATCTGACGAGCAGTACTTC.

The chain uses TRBV15 and TRBJ1-6; TRBD1 matches 9 bases. This CDR3 has 15 amino acids. J was trimmed by 10 bases and V by 0 bases; bases with no gene match: 4. CDR1 LNHNV and CDR2 YYDKDF come from the germline V gene (reference sequence). The CDR3 loop reads CATSRDTGGESPLHF. The CDR3 DNA sequence: TGTGCCACCAGCAGAGATACAGGGGGCGAATCACCCCTCCACTTT.

V gene TRBV7-3 combines with J gene TRBJ2-5; D is perhaps TRBD2 (5 bases). CDR1 and CDR2 (germline): SGHTA, FQGTGA. This CDR3 region has 15 residues. V gave up 6 bases and J gave up 5 bases, with 19 bases separating them. The CDR3 reads CASSKDSLSGETQYF. Written as DNA, the CDR3 is TGTGCCAGCAGTAAAGACTCGCTTTCGGGGGAGACCCAGTACTTC.

V usage is TRBV7-2 and J usage is TRBJ1-1, with D maybe TRBD1 (5 bases). The germline V gene has CDR1 SGHTA and CDR2 FQGNSA. The CDR3 is made up of 17 amino acids. V shed 0 bases and J shed 4 bases, with 18 bases lying between them. CDR3 loop: CASSLALMTARVTEAFF. The CDR3 coding sequence is TGTGCCAGCAGCTTAGCATTGATGACAGCGCGGGTCACTGAAGCTTTCTTT.

V gene TRBV24-1 combines with J gene TRBJ1-5, with 10 nucleotides matching TRBD1. Germline-derived CDR1 and CDR2 are KGHDR and SFDVKD. With V trimmed by 4 bases and J by 4 bases, 3 bases remained unmatched. The CDR3 contains 15 residues. This CDR3 is CATSERTGGNQPQHF. The CDR3 nucleotides read TGTGCCACCAGTGAGCGGACAGGGGGGAATCAGCCCCAGCATTTT.

V gene TRBV6-2 or TRBV6-3 combines with J gene TRBJ2-5, with TRBD2 as a possible D gene (5 bases). V lost 4 bases and J 4 bases, leaving 13 bases between the germline ends. Germline V gene sequence: CDR1 MNHEY, CDR2 SVGEGT. The CDR3 spans 14 residues. CDR3 sequence reads: CASSSRRLAETQYF. CDR3 nucleotide sequence: TGTGCCAGCAGTTCGAGGCGGCTAGCAGAGACCCAGTACTTC.

The chain is built from TRBV28 and TRBJ1-1; perhaps TRBD1 as D (5 bases). This CDR3 contains 11 residues. CDR1 is MDHEN and CDR2 is SYDVKM in the germline V gene. Trimming pared 3 bases from V and 8 bases from J, leaving 7 bases between. CDR3 coding DNA: TGTGCCAGCAGTTTCGGGGGGGAAGCTTTCTTT. Protein: CASSFGGEAFF.

The V and J genes are TRBV5-4 and TRBJ2-5, with a tentative D call TRBD1 (5 bases). The V gene lost 5 bases and the J gene lost 2 bases, with 16 bases spanning the gap. CDR1 and CDR2 from the germline V gene are SGHNT and YYREEE (reference sequence). The CDR3 runs 15 residues. This chain's CDR3 is CASSINPGNQETQYF. For the CDR3, the DNA is TGTGCCAGCAGTATTAATCCAGGGAATCAAGAGACCCAGTACTTC.

The chain recombines TRBV4-3 with TRBJ2-2; tentatively, D is TRBD2 (7 bases). CDR1 LGHNA and CDR2 YSLEER come from the germline V gene. Trimming left V 1 base short and J 6 bases short, with 12 bases between. This CDR3 is built from 15 residues. CDR3 amino acids: CASSQGVGGPGELFF. DNA for the CDR3: TGCGCCAGCAGCCAAGGAGTGGGGGGGCCCGGGGAGCTGTTTTTT.

This chain links TRBV28 with TRBJ2-7; 9 bases map to TRBD1. CDR3 length equals 14 residues. The V and J ends lost 7 bases and 5 bases, in that order; junction bases with no gene match: 9. The germline V gene has CDR1 MDHEN and CDR2 SYDVKM. CDR3 amino acids: CASTRTGAVDEQYF. The CDR3 coding sequence is TGTGCCAGCACCCGGACAGGGGCAGTCGACGAGCAGTACTTC.

The chain couples TRBV6-2 or TRBV6-3 to TRBJ1-5; weak D call: TRBD1 (5 bases). This CDR3 spans 15 amino acids. Deletions cut 1 base from V and 1 base from J, with 8 bases between. Germline-derived CDR1 and CDR2 are MNHEY and SVGEGT. The CDR3 protein is CASSYYGGSNQPQHF. The CDR3 DNA sequence: TGTGCCAGCAGTTACTACGGGGGAAGCAATCAGCCCCAGCATTTT.